A single sample is the source of the 19 T cell receptor beta chains below, sequenced in a study of blood T cell repertoires in COVID-19. This table comes from immunoSEQ multiplex PCR, and its TCRdb copy is limited to in-frame clones, with some not included. The table has 270,000 or so clones, 82% seen once. The sample taken for sequencing was peripheral blood. These receptors all stem from a woman younger than 30 with acute or convalescent COVID-19.

The gene calls are TRBV6-5 and TRBJ1-4, with D possibly being TRBD1 (5 bases). V lost 3 bases, J lost 8 bases, and 10 bases lay in between. Germline V lookup: CDR1 MNHEY, CDR2 SVGAGI. The CDR3 is made up of 13 amino acids. The CDR3 loop reads CASSYGDWEKLFF. CDR3 bases: TGTGCCAGCAGTTATGGGGACTGGGAAAAACTGTTTTTT.

This chain connects TRBV18 to TRBJ2-1; 7 positions agree with TRBD1. The CDR3 extends over 14 amino acids. The J segment lost 10 bases and the V segment lost 3 bases, leaving 9 bases of the junction unmatched. Germline CDR1 KGHSH, CDR2 LQKENI. The CDR3 DNA follows: TGTGCCAGCTCACCGACCGGGACAGCGGTCGAGCAGTTCTTC. It yields the protein CASSPTGTAVEQFF.

V usage is TRBV15 and J usage is TRBJ1-1; 12 bases fit TRBD1. The junction had 9 bases not matched to a gene; V was cut back by 6 bases and J by 10 bases. This CDR3 has 14 residues. Germline-derived CDR1 and CDR2 are LNHNV and YYDKDF (reference sequence). Here the CDR3 reads CATRTGTGGGRAFF. DNA for the CDR3: TGTGCCACCAGGACCGGGACAGGGGGCGGTAGAGCTTTCTTT.

The chain joins TRBV3-1 (or the pseudogene TRBV3-2) to TRBJ1-2; D gene ambiguous. The V end lost 3 bases, the J end lost 4 bases, and 3 bases lay between the germline ends. CDR1 is LGHDT and CDR2 is YNNKEL in the germline V gene (reference sequence). There are 11 residues in the CDR3. This CDR3 reads CASSQAYGYTF. As DNA, the CDR3 is TGTGCCAGCAGCCAGGCCTATGGCTACACCTTC.

The chain uses TRBV7-9 and TRBJ1-1, with D perhaps TRBD1 (5 bases). Trimming took off 6 bases at V and 8 bases at J, with 13 bases between the two ends. This CDR3 has 12 residues. Germline V CDR1 and CDR2: SEHNR, FQNEAQ (reference sequence). CDR3 sequence: CASRLGGNEAFF. Here the CDR3 DNA reads TGTGCCAGCAGATTGGGGGGGAACGAAGCTTTCTTT.

The V and J genes are TRBV12-3 or TRBV12-4 and TRBJ1-2; D might be TRBD1 (5 bases). V gave up 11 bases and J gave up 7 bases, with 14 bases separating them. The CDR3 runs 11 residues. CDR3 amino acids: CALGRAPGYTF. The CDR3 DNA sequence: TGTGCCTTGGGCAGGGCCCCTGGCTACACCTTC.

CDR3 amino acids: CASSLRDRARTVYGYTF. The CDR3 DNA is TGCGCCAGCAGCCTGAGGGACAGGGCAAGAACCGTCTATGGCTACACCTTC. The rearrangement joins TRBV4-3 to TRBJ1-2; 9 nucleotides agree with TRBD1. Trimming removed 4 bases from V and 4 bases from J; junction bases left unmatched: 13. The CDR3 is made up of 17 amino acids. Germline CDR1 is LGHNA and CDR2 is YSLEER.

The chain uses TRBV3-1 (or the pseudogene TRBV3-2) and TRBJ2-1, with TRBD2 identical over 10 bases. Germline V gene sequence: CDR1 LGHDT, CDR2 YNNKEL (reference sequence). This CDR3 is 14 amino acids long. V gave up 4 bases and J gave up 16 bases; unmatched junction bases: 13. The CDR3 nucleotides read TGTGCCAGCAGCCCCTCGGGGGTAGCGGGAGGTGATTTCTTC. Translated, it gives CASSPSGVAGGDFF.

The CDR3: CSASRLAGGETQYF. As DNA, the CDR3 is TGCAGTGCTAGTCGCCTAGCGGGAGGAGAGACCCAGTACTTC. This rearrangement joins TRBV20-1 to TRBJ2-5; 11 bases fit TRBD2. Germline V gives CDR1 DFQATT, CDR2 SNEGSKA (reference sequence). The CDR3 is made up of 14 amino acids. The junction had 4 bases not matched to a gene; V was cut back by 3 bases and J by 4 bases.

The table lists this clone with a few counts. The V and J genes are TRBV18 and TRBJ1-2, with D uncertain. Germline values: CDR1 KGHSH, CDR2 LQKENI. The CDR3 extends over 16 amino acids. With 0 bases removed from V and 8 bases from J, the gap between germline ends came to 19 bases. CDR3 in DNA: TGTGCCAGCTCACCACCGGCAGGATCCAGTGTTTCGGGCTACACCTTC. Amino acids: CASSPPAGSSVSGYTF.

The chain couples TRBV19 to TRBJ1-1, with no clear D. Germline values: CDR1 LNHDA, CDR2 SQIVND (reference sequence). The V end was cut by 3 bases, the J end by 1 base, with 9 bases between. The CDR3 length is 14 residues. CDR3 residues: CASSIRDPNTEAFF. The CDR3 nucleotides read TGTGCCAGTAGTATCCGGGATCCGAACACTGAAGCTTTCTTT.

This chain links TRBV12-3 or TRBV12-4 with TRBJ1-1; D not resolved. The CDR3 runs to 13 residues. Trimming took 6 bases from V and 2 from J, leaving 10 bases between them. This CDR3 is CASSGTTNTEAFF. CDR3 DNA: TGTGCCAGCAGCGGAACGACTAACACTGAAGCTTTCTTT.

The chain couples TRBV19 to TRBJ2-2, with 8 bases that match TRBD2. The germline V gene encodes CDR1 LNHDA and CDR2 SQIVND (reference sequence). V was clipped by 8 bases and J by 5 bases; unmatched bases: 7. The CDR3 spans 14 residues. CDR3 in DNA: TGTGCCAGTCGGGGGGGAAACGGGACCGGGGAGCTGTTTTTT. This sequence encodes CASRGGNGTGELFF.

The chain recombines TRBV7-9 with TRBJ1-1, with D maybe TRBD1 (6 bases). The CDR3 runs 19 residues. V lost 5 bases and J lost 5, with 30 bases in between. Germline V gene sequence: CDR1 SEHNR, CDR2 FQNEAQ (reference sequence). The CDR3 nucleotides are TGTGCCAGCAGCCAACCCCTGAGCGGGGGGCGCGAGTCGAGGACTGAAGCTTTCTTT. This codes for CASSQPLSGGRESRTEAFF. The whole variable domain, filled in from reference TRBV7-9 and TRBJ1-1, reads DTGVSQNPRHKITKRGQNVTFRCDPISEHNRLYWYRQTLGQGPEFLTYFQNEAQLEKSRLLSDRFSAERPKGSFSTLEIQRTEQGDSAMYLCASSQPLSGGRESRTEAFFGQGTRLTVV.

This clone was counted only a few times. V usage is TRBV13 and J usage is TRBJ2-3; 9 bases line up with TRBD1. CDR1 and CDR2 from the germline V gene are PRHDT and FYEKMQ (reference sequence). After removal of 5 bases from V and 7 bases from J, the junction contained 7 bases not matched to a gene. The CDR3 has 14 residues. Here the CDR3 reads CASSAGQGQNTQYF. The CDR3 coding sequence is TGTGCCAGCAGCGCGGGACAGGGACAGAATACGCAGTATTTT.

The genes are TRBV3-1 (or the pseudogene TRBV3-2) and TRBJ1-2; 9 nucleotides line up with TRBD1. With V trimmed by 2 bases and J by 6 bases, 7 bases remained unmatched. Germline V gene data show CDR1 as LGHDT and CDR2 as YNNKEL (reference sequence). The CDR3 length is 15 residues. The CDR3 spells CASSQPTGGGNGYTF. The CDR3 DNA sequence: TGTGCCAGCAGCCAACCGACAGGGGGAGGTAATGGCTACACCTTC.

The DNA of the CDR3 is TGCAGTGCTAGTCGGGCAGGGGTTTATAATTCACCCCTCCACTTT. Translated: CSASRAGVYNSPLHF. This rearrangement joins TRBV20-1 to TRBJ1-6, with D possibly being TRBD1 (6 bases). The CDR3 is made up of 15 amino acids. Germline lookup yields CDR1 DFQATT and CDR2 SNEGSKA (reference sequence). Trimming removed 3 bases from V and 4 bases from J, with 13 bases in between.

The V gene is TRBV5-1, the J gene TRBJ1-2; D perhaps matches TRBD1 (5 bases). The length of the CDR3 is 11 residues. Trimming pared 4 bases from V and 14 bases from J, leaving 15 bases between. Germline CDR1 and CDR2: SGHRS and YFSETQ. CDR3 nucleotide sequence: TGCGCCAGCAGCCTGTTGGGGCAGAGAACCTTC. This translates into CASSLLGQRTF.

The V gene is TRBV4-2, the J gene TRBJ2-2; D unresolved. The CDR3 is made up of 15 amino acids. Trimming took off 1 base at V and 3 bases at J, with 9 bases between the two ends. Germline V CDR1 and CDR2: LGHNA, YNFKEQ. Here the CDR3 DNA reads TGTGCCAGCAGCCAAGGTTTGTCGTACACCGGGGAGCTGTTTTTT. Protein product: CASSQGLSYTGELFF.